This TCR beta chain was captured by sequencing in a study of blood T cell repertoires in COVID-19. In the study overall: COVID-19 samples, acute and convalescent, were from the United States, Italy and Spain. PBMCs, B-cell-depleted T cells, or T cells provided the cDNA or gDNA that made up the material.

Study members were between about 18 and 89 years old and lived in about two dozen US regions. Under the authors' procedure: How many nucleated cells were present was estimated from reference gene primer amplification. Using immunoSEQ multiplex PCR, the repertoire was profiled, and TCRdb retains in-frame clones only, with some absent. V, J and clone size derive from that table, while D and trimming were established from the DNA sequence. This sample has 180,000 or so clones; more than 65% occur once, and the top ten carry 9.5% to 12%. The J segment lost 5 bases and the V segment lost 7 bases, leaving 9 bases of the junction unmatched. Germline V gene data show CDR1 as KGHDR and CDR2 as SFDVKD. The CDR3 sequence is 15 residues long.

The clonotype originates from a man between 45 and 60 years old who had recovered from COVID-19. This sequence joins TRBV24-1 and TRBJ2-3; 9 bases map to TRBD1. Source material: PBMCs or T cells enriched from blood (not recorded which). The CDR3 reads CATRGMDRGGDTQYF. In DNA, the CDR3 is TGTGCCACCAGAGGAATGGACAGGGGCGGAGATACGCAGTATTTT.